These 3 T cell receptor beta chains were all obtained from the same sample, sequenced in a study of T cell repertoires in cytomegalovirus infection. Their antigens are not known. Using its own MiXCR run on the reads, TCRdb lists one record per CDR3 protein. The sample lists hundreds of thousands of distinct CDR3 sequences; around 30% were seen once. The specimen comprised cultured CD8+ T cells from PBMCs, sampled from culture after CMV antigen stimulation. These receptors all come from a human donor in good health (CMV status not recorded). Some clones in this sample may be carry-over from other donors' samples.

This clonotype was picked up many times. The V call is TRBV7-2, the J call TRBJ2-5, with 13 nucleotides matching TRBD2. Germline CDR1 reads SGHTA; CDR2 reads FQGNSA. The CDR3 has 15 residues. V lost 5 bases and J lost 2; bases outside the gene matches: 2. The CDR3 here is CASSRGLAGQETQYF. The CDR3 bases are TGTGCCAGCAGCAGGGGACTAGCGGGGCAAGAGACCCAGTACTTC.

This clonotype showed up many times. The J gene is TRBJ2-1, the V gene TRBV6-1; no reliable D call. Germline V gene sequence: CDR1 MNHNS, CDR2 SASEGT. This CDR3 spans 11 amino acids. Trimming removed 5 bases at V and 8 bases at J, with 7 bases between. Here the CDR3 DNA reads TGTGCCAGCAGTCCAGAGGATGAGCAGTTCTTC. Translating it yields CASSPEDEQFF.

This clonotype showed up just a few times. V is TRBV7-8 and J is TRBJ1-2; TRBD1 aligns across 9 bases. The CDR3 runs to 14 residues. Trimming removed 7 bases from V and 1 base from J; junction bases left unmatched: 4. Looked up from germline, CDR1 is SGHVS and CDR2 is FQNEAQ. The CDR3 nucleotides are TGTGCCAGCACCGGGACAGGGATTAACTATGGCTACACCTTC. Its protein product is CASTGTGINYGYTF.